The 22 T cell receptor beta chains in this list originate from one sample, sequenced in a study of T cells expressing NK-cell markers. No DNA is given; TCRdb re-called the 5' RACE reads and lists each CDR3 protein once. The ten most abundant clones cover roughly 3.6% of a sample with 500,000 to 700,000 distinct CDR3 sequences. Sequenced sample: blood T cells: a sorted CD56 or NKG2C T cell subset, CD4+ or CD8+ T cells, or bulk PBMC T cells (not recorded which). These TCRs come from a man younger than 35 in good health.

The chain couples TRBV27 to TRBJ2-1; TCRdb designates TRBD1, a call that cannot be tested without DNA. Germline V gives CDR1 MNHEY, CDR2 SMNVEV (reference sequence). The CDR3 is 15 amino acids. The chain's CDR3 is CASSLFAGGRDEQFF.

The rearrangement links TRBV12-3 or TRBV12-4 to TRBJ2-7; TCRdb designates TRBD2, a call that cannot be tested without DNA. The CDR3 consists of 15 residues. CDR3 region: CASSSAGGVTYEQYF.

The CDR3 protein is CASSWATGNEQFF. This sequence joins TRBV6-5 and TRBJ2-1; TCRdb outputs TRBD1, but without DNA this stays unchecked. This CDR3 is built from 13 residues. Germline V gives CDR1 MNHEY, CDR2 SVGAGI.

J is TRBJ1-4 and V is TRBV29-1. The CDR3 spans 15 residues. The germline gives CDR1 SQVTM, CDR2 ANQGSEA. CDR3 loop: CSVTEPRDSFEKLFF.

The CDR3 loop reads CAISERSADSGNTIYF. This sequence joins TRBV10-3 and TRBJ1-3. CDR1 is ENHRY and CDR2 is SYGVKD in the germline V gene. The CDR3 consists of 16 residues.

The chain links TRBV6-5 to TRBJ1-6; there is no DNA to check the TCRdb D call of TRBD1. CDR3 length: 15 residues. Germline values: CDR1 MNHEY, CDR2 SVGAGI. This CDR3 is CASSYDRPPNSPLHF.

The chain combines TRBV7-2 with TRBJ2-7; TCRdb indicates TRBD2, and absent DNA this call remains unverified. The CDR3 contains 16 residues. CDR1 is SGHTA and CDR2 is FQGNSA in the germline V gene. The CDR3 here is CASSPNGGGIPYEQYF. Using reference TRBV7-2 and TRBJ2-7 for the parts outside the CDR3, the full variable domain is GAGVSQSPSNKVTEKGKDVELRCDPISGHTALYWYRQSLGQGLEFLIYFQGNSAPDKSGLPSDRFSAERTGGSVSTLTIQRTQQEDSAVYLCASSPNGGGIPYEQYFGPGTRLTVT.

This chain links TRBV21-1 with TRBJ2-1; the TCRdb D gene call, TRBD2, has no DNA to confirm it. TRBV21-1 is designated a pseudogene. The CDR3 runs to 18 residues. CDR3 residues: CASSTANPLKRHNNEQFF.

The chain joins TRBV24-1 to TRBJ2-2; TCRdb selects TRBD2, and the lack of DNA leaves this call unchecked. Per germline, CDR1 KGHDR and CDR2 SFDVKD. The CDR3 is made up of 14 amino acids. This chain's CDR3 is CATSDFRGTGELFF.

The chain carries TRBV5-1 and TRBJ2-3. The CDR3 is 16 amino acids. Germline V CDR1 and CDR2: SGHRS, YFSETQ. The CDR3 region is CASSPARHQSTDTQYF.

V usage is TRBV7-9 and J usage is TRBJ1-5; no DNA is available, so the TRBD1 call from TCRdb remains unchecked. The length of the CDR3 is 11 residues. Germline V gives CDR1 SEHNR, CDR2 FQNEAQ (reference sequence). CDR3 residues: CASSSGQAQHF.

This chain joins TRBV6-2 or TRBV6-3 and TRBJ2-4; the TCRdb call, TRBD1, lacks DNA for checking. The CDR3 runs to 18 residues. The germline V gene encodes CDR1 MNHEY and CDR2 SVGEGT. CDR3 in amino acids: CASSYPRTGASGKNIQYF.

V usage is TRBV20-1 and J usage is TRBJ2-7; TCRdb designates TRBD1, a call that cannot be tested without DNA. Germline V gives CDR1 DFQATT, CDR2 SNEGSKA (reference sequence). The length of the CDR3 is 15 residues. The CDR3 spells CSARDLAGDRDEQYF.

The chain recombines TRBV3-1 with TRBJ2-1. Germline V lookup: CDR1 LGHDT, CDR2 YNNKEL (reference sequence). CDR3 length: 14 amino acids. This CDR3 is CASSQDGIPREQFF.

This chain joins TRBV29-1 and TRBJ2-7. The CDR3 covers 13 residues. CDR1 is SQVTM, CDR2 ANQGSEA, per germline. The CDR3 sequence: CSVVLLGSYEQYF.

J is TRBJ1-3 and V is TRBV12-3 or TRBV12-4; TCRdb calls TRBD1, which cannot be checked without DNA. CDR3 size: 14 residues. This chain's CDR3 is CASSFRGSGNTIYF.

The chain combines TRBV12-3 or TRBV12-4 with TRBJ2-1; TCRdb's D gene call, TRBD1, goes unchecked for lack of DNA. This CDR3 spans 14 amino acids. The CDR3 loop is CASSETGGSDEQFF.

This chain connects TRBV20-1 to TRBJ1-3. From germline, CDR1 is DFQATT and CDR2 SNEGSKA (reference sequence). This CDR3 spans 14 amino acids. The CDR3: CSASFRSSGNTIYF.

CDR3: CASSGRGGDTDTQYF. This rearrangement joins TRBV6-1 to TRBJ2-3; TCRdb's D gene call, TRBD1, goes unchecked for lack of DNA. Germline V CDR1 and CDR2: MNHNS, SASEGT. This CDR3 region has 15 residues.

The J gene is TRBJ1-6, the V gene TRBV20-1. The CDR3 is 14 residues long. The germline gives CDR1 DFQATT, CDR2 SNEGSKA (reference sequence). Here the CDR3 reads CSAGDGSYNSPLHF.

The chain couples TRBV2 to TRBJ2-1; TCRdb outputs TRBD2, but without DNA this stays unchecked. The CDR3 has 15 amino acids. CDR1 is SNHLY and CDR2 is FYNNEI in the germline V gene. The CDR3 protein is CASSGGTSGNNEQFF.

The gene calls are TRBV20-1 and TRBJ2-3; without DNA, the TCRdb call of TRBD2 cannot be checked. The CDR3 has 14 residues. Per the germline V gene, CDR1 is DFQATT and CDR2 is SNEGSKA (reference sequence). CDR3 sequence reads: CSARGGTVTDTQYF.